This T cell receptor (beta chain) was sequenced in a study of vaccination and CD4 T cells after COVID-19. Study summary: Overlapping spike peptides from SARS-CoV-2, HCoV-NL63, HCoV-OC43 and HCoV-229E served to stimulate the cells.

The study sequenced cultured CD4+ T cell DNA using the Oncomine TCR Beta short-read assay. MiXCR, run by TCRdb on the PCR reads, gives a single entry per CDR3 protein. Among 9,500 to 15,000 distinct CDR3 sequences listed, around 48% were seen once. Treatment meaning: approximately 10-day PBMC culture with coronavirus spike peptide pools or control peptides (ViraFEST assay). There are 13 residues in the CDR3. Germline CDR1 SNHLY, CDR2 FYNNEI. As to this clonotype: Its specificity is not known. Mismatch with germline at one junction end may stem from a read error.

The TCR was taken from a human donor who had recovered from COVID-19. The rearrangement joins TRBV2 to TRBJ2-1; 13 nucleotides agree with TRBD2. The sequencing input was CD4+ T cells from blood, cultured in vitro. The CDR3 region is CASSDRTSGSRLF. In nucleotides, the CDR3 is TGTGCCAGCAGTGACCGGACTAGCGGGAGTCGGCTCTTC.